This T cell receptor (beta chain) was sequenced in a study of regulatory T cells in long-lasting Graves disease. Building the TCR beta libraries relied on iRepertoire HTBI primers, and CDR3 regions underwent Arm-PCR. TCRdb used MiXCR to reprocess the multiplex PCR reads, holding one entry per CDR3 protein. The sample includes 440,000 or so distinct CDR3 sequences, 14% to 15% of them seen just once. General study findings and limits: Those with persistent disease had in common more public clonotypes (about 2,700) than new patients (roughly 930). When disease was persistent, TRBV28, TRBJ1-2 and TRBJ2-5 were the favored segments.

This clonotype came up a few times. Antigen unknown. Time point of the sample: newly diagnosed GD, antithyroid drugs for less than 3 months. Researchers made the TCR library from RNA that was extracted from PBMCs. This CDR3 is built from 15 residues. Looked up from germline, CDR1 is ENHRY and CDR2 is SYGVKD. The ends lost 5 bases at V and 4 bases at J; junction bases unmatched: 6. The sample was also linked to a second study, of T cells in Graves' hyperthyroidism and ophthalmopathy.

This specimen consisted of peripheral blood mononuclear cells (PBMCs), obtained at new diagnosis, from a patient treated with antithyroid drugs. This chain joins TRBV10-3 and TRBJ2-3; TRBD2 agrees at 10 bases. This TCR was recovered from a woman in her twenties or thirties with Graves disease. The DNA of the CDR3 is TGTGCCATCAGTCTAACTAGCGGGATAGCAGATACGCAGTATTTT. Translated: CAISLTSGIADTQYF.